This T cell receptor beta chain was captured in a study of response to subunit inactivated influenza vaccine. Study observations and caveats: Authors suggested few new T cells are recruited by each seasonal influenza vaccination.

The V gene's germline CDR1 is LNHDA and CDR2 SQIVND (reference sequence). The CDR3 covers 14 residues. V shed 1 base and J shed 9 bases, with 13 bases lying between them. TCRdb reprocessed the RT-PCR reads via MiXCR and lists one record per CDR3 protein. The sample carries approximately 200,000 distinct CDR3 sequences, about 15% recorded once. With regard to this clonotype: The antigen remains undetermined.

The origin of this receptor is a man aged 45 to 65 who received an inactivated influenza vaccine. V is TRBV19 and J is TRBJ2-1; a possible D gene is TRBD2 (6 bases). The sequences come from CD8+ T cells sorted from PBMCs, collected less than 6 days after vaccination. The CDR3 DNA sequence: TGTGCCAGTAGTATAGGCCTAGCGTTGGGTGAGCAGTTCTTC. Translation: CASSIGLALGEQFF.